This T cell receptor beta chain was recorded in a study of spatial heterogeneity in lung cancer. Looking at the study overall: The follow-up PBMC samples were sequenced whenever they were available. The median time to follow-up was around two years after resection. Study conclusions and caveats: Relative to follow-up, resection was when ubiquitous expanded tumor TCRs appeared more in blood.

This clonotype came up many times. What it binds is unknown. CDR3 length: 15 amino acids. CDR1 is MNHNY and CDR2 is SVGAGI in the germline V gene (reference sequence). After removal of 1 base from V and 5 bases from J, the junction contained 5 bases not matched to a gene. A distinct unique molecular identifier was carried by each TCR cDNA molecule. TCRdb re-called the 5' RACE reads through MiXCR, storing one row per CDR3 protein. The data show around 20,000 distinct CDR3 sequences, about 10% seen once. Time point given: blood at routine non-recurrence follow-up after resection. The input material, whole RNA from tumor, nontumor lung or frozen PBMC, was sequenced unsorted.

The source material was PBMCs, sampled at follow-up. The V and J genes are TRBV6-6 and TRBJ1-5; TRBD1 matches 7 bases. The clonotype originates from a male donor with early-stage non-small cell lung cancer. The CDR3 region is CASSYWGTADQPQHF. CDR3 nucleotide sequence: TGTGCCAGCAGTTACTGGGGGACAGCTGATCAGCCCCAGCATTTT.